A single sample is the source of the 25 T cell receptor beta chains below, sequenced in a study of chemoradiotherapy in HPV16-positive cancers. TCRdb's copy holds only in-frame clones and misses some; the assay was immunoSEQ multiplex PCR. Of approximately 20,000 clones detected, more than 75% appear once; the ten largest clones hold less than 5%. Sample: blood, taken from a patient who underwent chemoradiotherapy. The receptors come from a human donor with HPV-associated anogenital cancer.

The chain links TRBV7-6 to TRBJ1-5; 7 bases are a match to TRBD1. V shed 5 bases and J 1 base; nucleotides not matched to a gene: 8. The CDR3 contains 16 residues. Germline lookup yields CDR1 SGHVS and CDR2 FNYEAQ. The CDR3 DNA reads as TGTGCCAGCAGCCAATGGACAGGACTCAGCAATCAGCCCCAGCATTTT. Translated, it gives CASSQWTGLSNQPQHF.

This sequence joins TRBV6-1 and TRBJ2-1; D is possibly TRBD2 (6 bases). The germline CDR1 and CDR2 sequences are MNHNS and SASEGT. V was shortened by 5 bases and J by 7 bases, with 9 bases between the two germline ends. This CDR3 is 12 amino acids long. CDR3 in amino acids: CASSPLANEQFF. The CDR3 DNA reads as TGTGCCAGCAGTCCCCTAGCGAATGAGCAGTTCTTC.

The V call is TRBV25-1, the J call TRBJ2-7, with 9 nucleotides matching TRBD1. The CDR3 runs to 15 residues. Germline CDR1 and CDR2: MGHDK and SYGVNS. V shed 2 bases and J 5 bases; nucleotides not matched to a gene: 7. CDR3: CASSEGGQGWNEQYF. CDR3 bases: TGTGCCAGCAGTGAAGGGGGACAGGGTTGGAACGAGCAGTACTTC.

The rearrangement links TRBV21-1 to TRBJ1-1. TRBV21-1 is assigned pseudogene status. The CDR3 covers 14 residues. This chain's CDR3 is CATRGGPWNTEAFF. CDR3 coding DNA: TGTGCCACCCGAGGTGGGCCCTGGAACACTGAAGCTTTCTTT.

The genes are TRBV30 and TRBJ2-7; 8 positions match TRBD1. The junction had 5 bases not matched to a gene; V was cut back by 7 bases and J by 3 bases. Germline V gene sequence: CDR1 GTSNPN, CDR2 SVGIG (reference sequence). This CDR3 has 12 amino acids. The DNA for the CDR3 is TGTGCCTTTCAGGGGGCCCACTACGAGCAGTACTTC. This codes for CAFQGAHYEQYF.

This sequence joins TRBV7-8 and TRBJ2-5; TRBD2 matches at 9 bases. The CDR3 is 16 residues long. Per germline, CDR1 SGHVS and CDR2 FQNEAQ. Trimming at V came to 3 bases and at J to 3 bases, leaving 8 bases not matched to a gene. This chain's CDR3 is CASSFSGGSREETQYF. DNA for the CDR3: TGTGCCAGCAGCTTCAGCGGGGGGTCCCGGGAAGAGACCCAGTACTTC.

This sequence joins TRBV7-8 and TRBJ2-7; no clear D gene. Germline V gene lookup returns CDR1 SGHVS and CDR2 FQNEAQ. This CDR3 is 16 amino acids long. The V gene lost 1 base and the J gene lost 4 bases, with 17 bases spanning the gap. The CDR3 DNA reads TGTGCCAGCAGCTTAGGTCGGCCGGGCAGAACGTACGAGCAGTACTTC. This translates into CASSLGRPGRTYEQYF.

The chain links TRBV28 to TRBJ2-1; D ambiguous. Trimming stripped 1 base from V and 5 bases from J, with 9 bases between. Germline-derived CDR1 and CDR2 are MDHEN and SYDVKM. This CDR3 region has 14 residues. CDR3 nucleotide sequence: TGTGCCAGCAGTTTATTACCGCGGAACAATGAGCAGTTCTTC. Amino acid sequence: CASSLLPRNNEQFF.

This CDR3 is CASSPVAGTNTGELFF. In nucleotides, the CDR3 is TGTGCCAGCTCACCAGTAGCGGGAACGAACACCGGGGAGCTGTTTTTT. This sequence joins TRBV18 and TRBJ2-2, with 8 bases that match TRBD2. The CDR3 sequence is 16 residues long. Germline CDR1 KGHSH, CDR2 LQKENI. Unmatched junction bases numbered 2, after V lost 2 bases and J lost 0 bases.

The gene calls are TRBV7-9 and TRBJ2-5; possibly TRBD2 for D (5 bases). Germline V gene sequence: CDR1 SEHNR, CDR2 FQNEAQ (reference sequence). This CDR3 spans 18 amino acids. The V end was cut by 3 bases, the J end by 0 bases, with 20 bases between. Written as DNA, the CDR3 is TGTGCCAGCAGCTTGAGGACGGGGTCGTCTAGGTACCAAGAGACCCAGTACTTC. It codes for CASSLRTGSSRYQETQYF.

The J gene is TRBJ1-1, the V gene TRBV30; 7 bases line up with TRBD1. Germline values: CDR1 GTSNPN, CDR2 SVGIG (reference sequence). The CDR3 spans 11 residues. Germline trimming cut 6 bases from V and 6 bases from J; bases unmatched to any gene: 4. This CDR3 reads CACTGEAEAFF. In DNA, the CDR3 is TGTGCCTGTACAGGGGAAGCTGAAGCTTTCTTT.

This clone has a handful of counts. CDR3 sequence (DNA): TGTGCCAGCAGCTTGGACCAGGTTTACTACGAGCAGTACTTC. Translating gives CASSLDQVYYEQYF. The chain carries TRBV5-5 and TRBJ2-7; unclear D gene. Trimming took 0 bases from V and 3 from J, leaving 10 bases between them. This CDR3 is built from 14 residues. From germline, CDR1 is SGHKS and CDR2 YYEKEE (reference sequence). The whole variable domain, filled in from reference TRBV5-5 and TRBJ2-7, reads DAGVTQSPTHLIKTRGQQVTLRCSPISGHKSVSWYQQVLGQGPQFIFQYYEKEERGRGNFPDRFSARQFPNYSSELNVNALLLGDSALYLCASSLDQVYYEQYFGPGTRLTVT.

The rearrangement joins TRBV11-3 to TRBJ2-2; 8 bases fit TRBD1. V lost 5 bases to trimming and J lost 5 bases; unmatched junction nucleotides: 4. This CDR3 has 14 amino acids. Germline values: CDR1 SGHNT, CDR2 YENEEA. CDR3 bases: TGTGCCAGCAGCCAGGGGGCTGGGACCGGGGAGCTGTTTTTT. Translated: CASSQGAGTGELFF.

The CDR3 DNA sequence: TGTGCCACCGGACAGGGGGTTACAGATACGCAGTATTTT. The encoded protein is CATGQGVTDTQYF. The genes are TRBV2 and TRBJ2-3, with 10 positions matching TRBD1. CDR3 length: 13 amino acids. Per germline, CDR1 SNHLY and CDR2 FYNNEI. Trimming at V came to 10 bases and at J to 3 bases, leaving 4 bases not matched to a gene.

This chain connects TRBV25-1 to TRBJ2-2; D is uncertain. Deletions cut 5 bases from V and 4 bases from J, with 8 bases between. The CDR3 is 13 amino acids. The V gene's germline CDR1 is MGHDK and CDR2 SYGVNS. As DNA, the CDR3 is TGTGCCAGCAGTTTAGTGACCACCGGGGAGCTGTTTTTT. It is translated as CASSLVTTGELFF.

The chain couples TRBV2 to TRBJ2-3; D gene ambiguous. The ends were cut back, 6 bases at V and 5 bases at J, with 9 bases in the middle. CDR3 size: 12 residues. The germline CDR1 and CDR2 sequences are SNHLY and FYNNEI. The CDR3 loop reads CASRKDLDTQYF. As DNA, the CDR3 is TGTGCCAGCAGGAAGGATCTAGATACGCAGTATTTT.

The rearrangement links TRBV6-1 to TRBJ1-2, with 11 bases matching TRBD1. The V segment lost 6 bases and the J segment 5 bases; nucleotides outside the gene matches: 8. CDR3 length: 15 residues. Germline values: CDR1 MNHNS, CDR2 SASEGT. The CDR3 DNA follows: TGTGCCAGCAGGGGACAGGGGGTTCTTTTGTATGGCTACACCTTC. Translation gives CASRGQGVLLYGYTF.

The CDR3 coding sequence is TGTGCCAGCAGCTTTGAGGCCAACACTGAAGCTTTCTTT. This gives the protein CASSFEANTEAFF. The chain has TRBV7-9 and TRBJ1-1, with D unresolved. The germline gives CDR1 SEHNR, CDR2 FQNEAQ (reference sequence). The CDR3 sequence is 13 residues long. Trimming stripped 3 bases from V and 2 bases from J, with 7 bases between.

The CDR3: CASSRKGLAGATDTQYF. The CDR3 DNA reads as TGTGCCAGCAGTCGGAAGGGTCTAGCGGGGGCCACAGATACGCAGTATTTT. The genes are TRBV27 and TRBJ2-3, with 10 bases identical to TRBD2. Losses at the gene ends were 5 bases for V and 2 bases for J; bases not matched to a gene: 10. Per germline, CDR1 MNHEY and CDR2 SMNVEV (reference sequence). This CDR3 is built from 17 residues.

This CDR3 is CASKAYLDEQFF. CDR3 DNA sequence: TGTGCCAGCAAGGCCTACCTGGATGAGCAGTTCTTC. This chain links TRBV6-1 with TRBJ2-1, with D uncertain. There are 12 residues in the CDR3. Trimming left V 7 bases short and J 8 bases short, with 12 bases between. Germline CDR1 and CDR2: MNHNS and SASEGT.

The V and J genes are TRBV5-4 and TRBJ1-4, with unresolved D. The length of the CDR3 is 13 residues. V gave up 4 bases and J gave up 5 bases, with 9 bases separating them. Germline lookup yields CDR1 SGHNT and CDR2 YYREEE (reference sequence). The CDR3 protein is CASSANDNEKLFF. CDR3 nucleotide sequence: TGTGCCAGCAGCGCGAATGACAATGAAAAACTGTTTTTT.

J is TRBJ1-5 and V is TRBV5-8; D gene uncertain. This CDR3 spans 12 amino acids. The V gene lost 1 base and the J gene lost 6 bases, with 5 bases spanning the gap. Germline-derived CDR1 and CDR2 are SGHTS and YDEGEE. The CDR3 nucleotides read TGTGCCAGCAGCTTGTCACTTCAGCCCCAGCATTTT. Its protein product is CASSLSLQPQHF.

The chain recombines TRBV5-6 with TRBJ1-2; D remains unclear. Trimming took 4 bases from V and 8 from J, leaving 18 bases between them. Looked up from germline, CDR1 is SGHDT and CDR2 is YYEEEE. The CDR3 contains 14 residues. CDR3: CASSPRLRNGGYTF. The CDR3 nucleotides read TGTGCCAGCAGCCCCCGGTTGAGGAATGGGGGCTACACCTTC.

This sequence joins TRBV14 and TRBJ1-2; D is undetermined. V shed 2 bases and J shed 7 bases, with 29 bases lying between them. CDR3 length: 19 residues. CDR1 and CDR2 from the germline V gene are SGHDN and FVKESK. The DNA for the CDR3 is TGTGCCAGCAGCCAATGGGATCTTGGAGCGTCCCATGGGGTGCGTGGCTACACCTTC. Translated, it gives CASSQWDLGASHGVRGYTF.

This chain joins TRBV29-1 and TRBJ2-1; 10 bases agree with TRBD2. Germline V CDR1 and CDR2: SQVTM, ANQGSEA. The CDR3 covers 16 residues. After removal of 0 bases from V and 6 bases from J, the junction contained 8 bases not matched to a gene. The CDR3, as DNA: TGCAGCGTTGAAGAGGGCCTAGCGGGAGTCATCAATGAGCAGTTCTTC. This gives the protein CSVEEGLAGVINEQFF.